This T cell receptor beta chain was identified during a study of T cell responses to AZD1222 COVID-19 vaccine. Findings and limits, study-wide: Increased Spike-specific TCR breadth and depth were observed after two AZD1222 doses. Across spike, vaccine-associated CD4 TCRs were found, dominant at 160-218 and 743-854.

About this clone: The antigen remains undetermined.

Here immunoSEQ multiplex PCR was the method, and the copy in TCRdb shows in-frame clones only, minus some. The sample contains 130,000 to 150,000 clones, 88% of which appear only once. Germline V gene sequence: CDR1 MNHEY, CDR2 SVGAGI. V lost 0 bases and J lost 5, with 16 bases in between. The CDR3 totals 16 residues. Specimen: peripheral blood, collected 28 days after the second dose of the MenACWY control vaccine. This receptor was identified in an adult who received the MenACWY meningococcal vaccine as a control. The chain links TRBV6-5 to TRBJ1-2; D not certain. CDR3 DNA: TGTGCCAGCAGTTACTCAGGTCGAGGGCAGGCTTATGGCTACACCTTC. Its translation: CASSYSGRGQAYGYTF.